The rows below give T cell receptor beta chains drawn from one sample of a study of a mutant IDH1 vaccine in newly diagnosed glioma. Antigens for these TCRs are unknown. Sequenced by immunoSEQ multiplex PCR; TCRdb stores in-frame clones only, minus some. This repertoire shows approximately 50,000 clones, approximately 80% found once; its top ten account for around 6.7%. Sequences were derived from PBMCs, sampled from a glioma patient whose treatment included an IDH1 peptide vaccine. The receptor source for this set is a man aged 40-55 years with glioma. Both conserved end residues are part of each CDR3. D genes are given only for firm matches. Size values are once, few and many counts, or a class for expanded clones, and some rows have none.

size	D	J	V	CDR3	DNA
once	TRBD2	TRBJ2-3	TRBV19	CASKLAGADTQYF	TGTGCCAGTAAACTAGCGGGGGCAGATACGCAGTATTTT
-	-	TRBJ1-5	TRBV2	CASKAGHSGNQPQHF	TGTGCCAGCAAGGCAGGGCATTCCGGCAATCAGCCCCAGCATTTT
-	-	TRBJ1-2	TRBV6-1	CASSEKVGRWGGYTF	TGTGCCAGCAGTGAAAAGGTCGGCCGATGGGGTGGCTACACCTTC
-	-	TRBJ1-1	TRBV4-1	CASSPPAGTEAFF	TGCGCCAGCAGCCCCCCGGCAGGCACTGAAGCTTTCTTT
-	-	TRBJ2-2	TRBV27	CASSYGPGTGELFF	TGTGCCAGCAGTTACGGGCCGGGGACCGGGGAGCTGTTTTTT
-	TRBD1	TRBJ2-2	TRBV5-5	CASSFPTGWSDTGELFF	TGTGCCAGCAGCTTCCCGACAGGGTGGAGTGACACCGGGGAGCTGTTTTTT
-	TRBD1	TRBJ1-5	TRBV5-6	CASSPRDRRNQPQHF	TGTGCCAGCAGCCCCCGGGACAGAAGGAATCAGCCCCAGCATTTT
-	-	TRBJ2-7	TRBV7-9	CASSFAPGVEQYF	TGTGCCAGCAGCTTTGCCCCGGGAGTCGAGCAGTACTTC
many	TRBD1	TRBJ1-2	TRBV2	CARRGTGGKGGYTF	TGTGCCAGAAGGGGGACAGGGGGCAAGGGGGGCTACACCTTC
few	-	TRBJ1-1	TRBV28	CASSFGDTEAFF	TGTGCCAGCAGTTTCGGGGACACTGAAGCTTTCTTT
-	TRBD1	TRBJ1-1	TRBV29-1	CSAVPRQGGEAFF	TGCAGCGCCGTGCCCCGACAGGGGGGAGAAGCTTTCTTT
-	-	TRBJ2-7	TRBV14	CASSQASVAGNSYEQYF	TGTGCCAGCAGCCAAGCATCAGTCGCAGGAAACTCCTACGAGCAGTACTTC
-	-	TRBJ2-3	TRBV13	CASSPGLGTDTQYF	TGTGCCAGCAGCCCCGGACTCGGCACAGATACGCAGTATTTT
-	-	TRBJ1-1	TRBV7-9	CASSFGASNTEAFF	TGTGCCAGCAGCTTTGGGGCTTCTAACACTGAAGCTTTCTTT
-	-	TRBJ2-7	TRBV6-5	CATTPDPTGYEQYF	TGTGCCACTACACCAGATCCCACCGGTTACGAGCAGTACTTC
once	TRBD1	TRBJ1-5	TRBV6-5	CASSLRQGRNQPQHF	TGTGCCAGCAGTTTACGACAGGGTCGGAATCAGCCCCAGCATTTT
-	-	TRBJ1-2	TRBV6-1	CASSQGLQNYGYTF	TGTGCCAGCTCACAGGGTCTTCAAAACTATGGCTACACCTTC
-	-	TRBJ1-1	TRBV6-5	CASSYSRRFMNTEAFF	TGTGCCAGCAGTTACTCCAGGAGATTTATGAACACTGAAGCTTTCTTT
-	-	TRBJ2-2	TRBV7-7	CASSVGVGPNTGELFF	TGTGCCAGCAGCGTAGGTGTCGGGCCGAACACCGGGGAGCTGTTTTTT
-	-	TRBJ1-2	TRBV7-9	CASRHRQDLGDGYTF	TGTGCCAGCAGACACCGACAGGACTTGGGCGATGGCTACACCTTC
-	-	TRBJ2-7	TRBV30	CAWSPWSKGYEQYF	TGTGCCTGGAGTCCATGGTCCAAGGGCTACGAGCAGTACTTC
few	-	TRBJ1-2	TRBV6-5	CASRRDLGGYGYTF	TGTGCCAGCAGGCGGGACCTCGGGGGCTATGGCTACACCTTC
-	-	TRBJ2-3	TRBV5-8	CASSLGVPPDTQYF	TGTGCCAGCAGCTTAGGGGTCCCTCCGGATACGCAGTATTTT
-	TRBD1	TRBJ1-1	TRBV30	CACGGQGAAFF	TGTGCCTGCGGGGGACAGGGGGCAGCTTTCTTT
-	-	TRBJ2-3	TRBV29-1	CSVEPTRAGDTQYF	TGCAGCGTTGAACCGACCCGGGCCGGGGATACGCAGTATTTT
-	TRBD2	TRBJ2-3	TRBV4-1	CASSQEAGGPGDTQYF	TGCGCCAGCAGCCAAGAGGCGGGGGGGCCTGGAGATACGCAGTATTTT